These 8 T cell receptor beta chains were all obtained from the same sample, sequenced in a study of OX40 agonist ivuxolimab in advanced cancers. Sequencing used immunoSEQ multiplex PCR; TCRdb keeps in-frame clones, though not all of them. The sample carries more than 45,000 clones, more than 85% recorded once. Specimen: CD4+ or CD8+ T cells sorted from blood, collected in a trial of the OX40 agonist ivuxolimab. These receptor sequences come from an adult with an advanced solid tumor such as melanoma, head and neck, liver or kidney cancer.

This CDR3 reads CASSTGLAYEQYF. The CDR3 nucleotides are TGCGCCAGCAGCACGGGACTAGCCTACGAGCAGTACTTC. V usage is TRBV4-1 and J usage is TRBJ2-7; 8 bases are shared with TRBD2. J was trimmed by 2 bases and V by 5 bases; bases with no gene match: 2. The germline V gene has CDR1 MGHRA and CDR2 YSYEKL. This CDR3 comprises 13 residues.

In DNA, the CDR3 is TGTGCCAGCAGTTACTCCGGGACAGCTAACTATGGCTACACCTTC. Residues: CASSYSGTANYGYTF. The chain uses TRBV6-6 and TRBJ1-2; the match to TRBD1 covers 7 bases. Germline V gene data show CDR1 as MNHNY and CDR2 as SVGAGI (reference sequence). After removal of 0 bases from V and 0 bases from J, the junction contained 1 base not matched to a gene. This CDR3 has 15 residues.

This chain joins TRBV6-5 and TRBJ2-7; D gene uncertain. Deletions cut 4 bases from V and 2 bases from J, with 6 bases between. Germline V gives CDR1 MNHEY, CDR2 SVGAGI. The CDR3 spans 12 residues. This CDR3 reads CASSSVPYEQYF. In DNA, the CDR3 is TGTGCCAGCAGTTCCGTTCCCTACGAGCAGTACTTC.

The chain recombines TRBV5-5 with TRBJ1-3, with D maybe TRBD1 (6 bases). Germline assignment: CDR1 SGHKS and CDR2 YYEKEE (reference sequence). With 7 bases removed from V and 0 bases from J, the gap between germline ends came to 14 bases. This CDR3 comprises 15 residues. CDR3 bases: TGTGCCAGCTTCTCGGGGGCAAGCTCTGGAAACACCATATATTTT. Its translation: CASFSGASSGNTIYF.

The chain couples TRBV4-1 to TRBJ2-6; D gene ambiguous. Trimming took 3 bases from V and 0 from J, leaving 12 bases between them. The CDR3 consists of 17 residues. Germline values: CDR1 MGHRA, CDR2 YSYEKL. The CDR3 is CASSHHLLPSGANVLTF. In DNA, the CDR3 is TGCGCCAGCAGCCACCACTTACTACCCTCTGGGGCCAACGTCCTGACTTTC.

The chain uses TRBV13 and TRBJ2-3, with D possibly being TRBD1 (5 bases). The CDR3 is 14 amino acids. The V gene's germline CDR1 is PRHDT and CDR2 FYEKMQ (reference sequence). The ends were cut back, 3 bases at V and 5 bases at J, with 12 bases in the middle. The CDR3 loop reads CASSFGQSLDTQYF. CDR3 sequence (DNA): TGTGCCAGCAGCTTTGGACAAAGCTTAGATACGCAGTATTTT.

The genes are TRBV28 and TRBJ2-7; no clear D. CDR3 size: 11 residues. In germline, CDR1 is MDHEN, CDR2 SYDVKM. V lost 1 base, J lost 6 bases, and 4 bases lay in between. The CDR3 loop is CASSLSGEQYF. In nucleotides, the CDR3 is TGTGCCAGCAGTTTATCGGGCGAGCAGTACTTC.

CDR3 sequence (DNA): TGCAGCGCATCGACAGGGAACACTGAAGCTTTCTTT. It specifies CSASTGNTEAFF. The chain combines TRBV29-1 with TRBJ1-1; a possible D gene is TRBD1 (6 bases). This CDR3 region has 12 residues. Germline CDR1 SQVTM, CDR2 ANQGSEA. Trimming left V 7 bases short and J 1 base short, with 10 bases between.